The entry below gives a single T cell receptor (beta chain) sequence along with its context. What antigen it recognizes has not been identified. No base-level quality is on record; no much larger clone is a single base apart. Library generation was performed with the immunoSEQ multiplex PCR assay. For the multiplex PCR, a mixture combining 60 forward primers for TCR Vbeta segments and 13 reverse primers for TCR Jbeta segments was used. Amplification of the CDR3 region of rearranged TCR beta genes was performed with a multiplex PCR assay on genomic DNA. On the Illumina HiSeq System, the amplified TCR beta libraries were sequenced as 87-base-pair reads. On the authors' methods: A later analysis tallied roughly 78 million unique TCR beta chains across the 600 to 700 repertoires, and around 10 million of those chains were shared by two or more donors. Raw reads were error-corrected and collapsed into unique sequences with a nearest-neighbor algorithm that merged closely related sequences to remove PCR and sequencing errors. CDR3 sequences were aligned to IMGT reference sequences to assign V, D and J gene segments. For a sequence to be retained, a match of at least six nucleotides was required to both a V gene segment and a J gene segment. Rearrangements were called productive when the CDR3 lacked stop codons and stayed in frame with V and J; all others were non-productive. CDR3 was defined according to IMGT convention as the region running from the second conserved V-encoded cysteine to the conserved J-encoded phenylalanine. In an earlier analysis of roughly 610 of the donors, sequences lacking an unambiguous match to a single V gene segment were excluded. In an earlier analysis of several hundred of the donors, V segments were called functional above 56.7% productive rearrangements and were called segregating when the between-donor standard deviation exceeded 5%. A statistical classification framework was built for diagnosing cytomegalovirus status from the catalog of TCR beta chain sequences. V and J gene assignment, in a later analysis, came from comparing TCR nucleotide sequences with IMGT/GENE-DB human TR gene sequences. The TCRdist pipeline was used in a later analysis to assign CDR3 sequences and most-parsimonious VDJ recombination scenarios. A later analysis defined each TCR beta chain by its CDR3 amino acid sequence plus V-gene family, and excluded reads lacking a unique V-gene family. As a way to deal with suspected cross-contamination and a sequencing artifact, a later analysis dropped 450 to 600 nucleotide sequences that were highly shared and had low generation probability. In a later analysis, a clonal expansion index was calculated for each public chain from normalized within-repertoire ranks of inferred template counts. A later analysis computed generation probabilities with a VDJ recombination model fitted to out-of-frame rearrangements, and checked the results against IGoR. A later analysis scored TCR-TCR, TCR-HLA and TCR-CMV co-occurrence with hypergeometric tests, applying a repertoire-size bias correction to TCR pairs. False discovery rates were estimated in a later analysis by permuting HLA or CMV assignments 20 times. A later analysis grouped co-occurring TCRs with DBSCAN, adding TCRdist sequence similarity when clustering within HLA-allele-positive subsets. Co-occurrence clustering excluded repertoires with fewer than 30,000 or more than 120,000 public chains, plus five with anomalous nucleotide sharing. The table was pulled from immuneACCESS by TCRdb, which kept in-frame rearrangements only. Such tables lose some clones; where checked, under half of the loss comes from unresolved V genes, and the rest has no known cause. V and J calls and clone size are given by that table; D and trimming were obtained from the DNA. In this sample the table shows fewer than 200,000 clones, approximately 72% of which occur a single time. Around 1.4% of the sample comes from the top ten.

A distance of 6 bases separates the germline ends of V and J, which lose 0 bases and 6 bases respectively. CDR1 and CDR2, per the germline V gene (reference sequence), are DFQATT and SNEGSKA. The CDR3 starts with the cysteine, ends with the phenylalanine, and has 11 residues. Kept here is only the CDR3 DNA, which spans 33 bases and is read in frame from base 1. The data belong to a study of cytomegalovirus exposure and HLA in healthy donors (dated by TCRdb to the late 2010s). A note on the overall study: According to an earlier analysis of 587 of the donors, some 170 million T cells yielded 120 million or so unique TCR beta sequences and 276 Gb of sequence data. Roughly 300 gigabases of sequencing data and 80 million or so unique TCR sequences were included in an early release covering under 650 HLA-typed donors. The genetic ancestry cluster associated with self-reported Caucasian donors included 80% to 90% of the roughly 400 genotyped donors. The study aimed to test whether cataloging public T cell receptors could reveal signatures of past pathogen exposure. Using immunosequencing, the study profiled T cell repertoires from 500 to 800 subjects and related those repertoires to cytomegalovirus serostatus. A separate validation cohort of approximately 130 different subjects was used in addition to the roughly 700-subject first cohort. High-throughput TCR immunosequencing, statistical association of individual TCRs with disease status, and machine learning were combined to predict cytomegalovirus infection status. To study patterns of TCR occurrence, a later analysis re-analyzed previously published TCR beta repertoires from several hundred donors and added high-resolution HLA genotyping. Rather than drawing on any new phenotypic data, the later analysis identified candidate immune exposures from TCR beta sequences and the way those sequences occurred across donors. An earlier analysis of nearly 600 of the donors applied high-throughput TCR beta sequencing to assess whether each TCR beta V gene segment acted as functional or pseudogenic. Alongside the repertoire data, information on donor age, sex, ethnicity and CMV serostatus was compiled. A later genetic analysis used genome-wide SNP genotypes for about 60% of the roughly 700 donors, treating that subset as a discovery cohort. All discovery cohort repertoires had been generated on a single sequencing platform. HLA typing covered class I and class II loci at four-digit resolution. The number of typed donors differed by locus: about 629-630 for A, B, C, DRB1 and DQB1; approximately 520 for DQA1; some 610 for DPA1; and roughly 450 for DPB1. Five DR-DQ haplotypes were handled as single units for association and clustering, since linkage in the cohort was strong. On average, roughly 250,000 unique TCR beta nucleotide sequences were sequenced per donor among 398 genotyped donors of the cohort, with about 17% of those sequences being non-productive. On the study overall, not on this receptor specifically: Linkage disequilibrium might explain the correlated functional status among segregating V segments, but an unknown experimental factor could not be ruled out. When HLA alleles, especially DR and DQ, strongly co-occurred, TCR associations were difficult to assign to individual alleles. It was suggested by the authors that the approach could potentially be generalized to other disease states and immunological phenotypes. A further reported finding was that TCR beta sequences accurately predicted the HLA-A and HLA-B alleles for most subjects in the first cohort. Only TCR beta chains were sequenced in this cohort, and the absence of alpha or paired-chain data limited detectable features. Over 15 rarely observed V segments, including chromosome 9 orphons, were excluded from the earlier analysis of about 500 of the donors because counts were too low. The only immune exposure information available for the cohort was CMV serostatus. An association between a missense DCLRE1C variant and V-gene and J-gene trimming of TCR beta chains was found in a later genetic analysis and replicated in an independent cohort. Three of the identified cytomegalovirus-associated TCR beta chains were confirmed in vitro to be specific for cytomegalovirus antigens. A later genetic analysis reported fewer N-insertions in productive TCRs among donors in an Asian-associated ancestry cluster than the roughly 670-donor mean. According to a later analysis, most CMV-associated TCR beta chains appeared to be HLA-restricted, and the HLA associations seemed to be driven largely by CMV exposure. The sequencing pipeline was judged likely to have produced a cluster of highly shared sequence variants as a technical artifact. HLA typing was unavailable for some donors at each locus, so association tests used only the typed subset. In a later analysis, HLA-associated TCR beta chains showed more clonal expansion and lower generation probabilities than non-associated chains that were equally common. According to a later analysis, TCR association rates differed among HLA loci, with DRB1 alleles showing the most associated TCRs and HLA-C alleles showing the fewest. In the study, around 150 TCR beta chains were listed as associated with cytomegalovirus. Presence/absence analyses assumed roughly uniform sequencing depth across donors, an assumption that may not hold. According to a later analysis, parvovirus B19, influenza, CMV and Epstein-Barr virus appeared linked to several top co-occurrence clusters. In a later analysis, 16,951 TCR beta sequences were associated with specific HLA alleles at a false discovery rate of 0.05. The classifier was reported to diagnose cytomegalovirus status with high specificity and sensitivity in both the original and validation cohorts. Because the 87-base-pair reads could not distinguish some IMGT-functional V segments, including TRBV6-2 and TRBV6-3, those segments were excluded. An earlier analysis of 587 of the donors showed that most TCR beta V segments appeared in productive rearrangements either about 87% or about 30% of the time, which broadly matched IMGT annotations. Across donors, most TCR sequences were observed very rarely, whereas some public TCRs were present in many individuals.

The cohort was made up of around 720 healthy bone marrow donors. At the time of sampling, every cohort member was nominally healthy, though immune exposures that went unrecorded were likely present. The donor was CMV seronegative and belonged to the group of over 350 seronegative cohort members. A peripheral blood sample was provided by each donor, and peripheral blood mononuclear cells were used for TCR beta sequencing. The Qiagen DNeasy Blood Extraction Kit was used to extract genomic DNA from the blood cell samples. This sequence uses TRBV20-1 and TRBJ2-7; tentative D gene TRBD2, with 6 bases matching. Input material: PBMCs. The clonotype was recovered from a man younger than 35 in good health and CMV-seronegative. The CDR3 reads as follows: CSAREGGEQYF. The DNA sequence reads TGCAGTGCTAGAGAGGGAGGCGAGCAGTACTTC.